Listed below are T cell receptor beta chains from one sample, sequenced in a study of CD8 T cells in ankylosing spondylitis. TCRdb processed the 5' RACE reads anew with MiXCR; each CDR3 protein has one entry. The data hold 200,000 to 250,000 distinct CDR3 sequences, with approximately 16% observed a single time. The source material was blood, either unsorted or a sorted T cell fraction (not recorded which). The receptors were gathered from a male donor with ankylosing spondylitis. CDR3s include the opening cysteine and the closing phenylalanine or tryptophan. A D gene is named only where the DNA matches it firmly. Expanded clones get a size class; other rows say once, few or many, or leave the size out.

clone size,CDR3 length,D gene,V gene,J gene,CDR3 DNA,CDR3 protein
many,14,-,TRBV29-1,TRBJ2-2,TGCAGCGTTGAACCGAGCCCGGGCACCGGGGAGCTGTTTTTT,CSVEPSPGTGELFF
few,14,-,TRBV12-3/TRBV12-4,TRBJ2-7,TGTGCCAGCAGTTTAGAACCGGGGCTCTGGGAGCAGTACTTC,CASSLEPGLWEQYF
few,15,-,TRBV5-1,TRBJ2-3,TGCGCCAGCAGCTTGGTGGCTGAGGGCGCAGATACGCAGTATTTT,CASSLVAEGADTQYF
few,16,TRBD1,TRBV7-9,TRBJ2-1,TGTGCCAGCAGCCCAGGGACAGGGTATTTACTTAATGAGCAGTTCTTC,CASSPGTGYLLNEQFF
-,18,TRBD2,TRBV5-6,TRBJ2-1,TGTGCCAGCAGCTTGTTGGGGACTAGCGGGGGGGAGTACAATGAGCAGTTCTTC,CASSLLGTSGGEYNEQFF
few,15,-,TRBV3-1,TRBJ2-5,TGTGCCAGCAGCCAAGACCCCCGGGACTGGGAGACCCAGTACTTC,CASSQDPRDWETQYF
-,15,TRBD1,TRBV5-1,TRBJ1-1,TGCGCCAGCAGCTTTACAGGGGCTCCCCCCACTGAAGCTTTCTTT,CASSFTGAPPTEAFF
-,15,-,TRBV6-1,TRBJ1-5,TGTGCCAGCAGTGAAGCAGGGGGGATGGGTCAGCCCCAGCATTTT,CASSEAGGMGQPQHF
few,13,TRBD1,TRBV29-1,TRBJ2-1,TGCAGCGTGTCCTGGACAGGATTAAATGAGCAGTTCTTC,CSVSWTGLNEQFF
many,14,-,TRBV27,TRBJ2-7,TGTGCCAGCAGTACGATCAGTGGCACCTACGAGCAGTACTTC,CASSTISGTYEQYF
few,14,-,TRBV27,TRBJ1-2,TGTGCCAGCAGTTTACGGCCTCTGGGGGATGGCTACACCTTC,CASSLRPLGDGYTF
few,13,TRBD2,TRBV29-1,TRBJ2-7,TGCAGCGTTCGACTAGCGGCAGACTACGAGCAGTACTTC,CSVRLAADYEQYF
few,16,TRBD2,TRBV7-9,TRBJ2-1,TGTGCCAGCAGCTTTAGCGGGCCCAGCTCCTACAATGAGCAGTTCTTC,CASSFSGPSSYNEQFF
few,15,TRBD2,TRBV29-1,TRBJ2-3,TGCAGCGCCGAACTACTAGCGGGGAACACAGATACGCAGTATTTT,CSAELLAGNTDTQYF
-,16,TRBD2,TRBV14,TRBJ2-7,TGTGCCAGCAGCCAAGACTGGACTAGCGGGGGAAGCGAGCAGTACTTC,CASSQDWTSGGSEQYF
few,14,-,TRBV12-3/TRBV12-4,TRBJ2-7,TGTGCCAGCAGTCACTACGGGACCATCTACGAGCAGTACTTC,CASSHYGTIYEQYF
once,13,TRBD2,TRBV10-2,TRBJ2-7,TGCGCCAGTGGCGCGGGGGAACCCTACGAGCAGTACTTC,CASGAGEPYEQYF
few,14,-,TRBV12-3/TRBV12-4,TRBJ2-7,TGTGCCAGCAGTTTAGACGACAGGCCCTACGAGCAGTACTTC,CASSLDDRPYEQYF
-,13,-,TRBV7-2,TRBJ1-6,TGTGCCAGCAGCTTAGGGGAAAATTCACCCCTCCACTTT,CASSLGENSPLHF
-,15,-,TRBV5-1,TRBJ1-6,TGCGCCAGCAGCTTGAATCAGGGATTGAATTCACCCCTCCACTTT,CASSLNQGLNSPLHF
few,18,TRBD2,TRBV7-8,TRBJ2-5,TGTGCCAGCAGCTTAGGAACGGGACTAGCGGACCTCCAAGAGACCCAGTACTTC,CASSLGTGLADLQETQYF
-,16,-,TRBV27,TRBJ1-4,TGTGCCAGCAGTGAATCCACCAGGGAAACTAATGAAAAACTGTTTTTT,CASSESTRETNEKLFF
-,14,-,TRBV9,TRBJ2-7,TGTGCCAGCAGCATAGAGGCACTGGGTTCCGAGCAGTACTTC,CASSIEALGSEQYF
-,15,-,TRBV15,TRBJ1-5,TGTGCCACCAGCAGGGATCTGGGGGCCGGGCAGCCCCAGCATTTT,CATSRDLGAGQPQHF
few,14,TRBD2,TRBV20-1,TRBJ2-7,TGCAGTGCTTCCGTTCTAGCGGGAGAGAGCGAGCAGTACTTC,CSASVLAGESEQYF
few,17,-,TRBV4-1,TRBJ1-3,TGCGCCAGCAGCCAAGAGGGCCAGGGACTTACTGGAAACACCATATATTTT,CASSQEGQGLTGNTIYF
-,16,TRBD2,TRBV20-1,TRBJ2-5,TGCAGTGCTCGGGGTGGTCTAGCGGGGGGCCAAGAGACCCAGTACTTC,CSARGGLAGGQETQYF
few,12,-,TRBV7-9,TRBJ1-2,TGTGCCAGCAGCTTAGATTCGGATGGCTACACCTTC,CASSLDSDGYTF
many,14,-,TRBV4-1,TRBJ2-7,TGCGCCAGCAGCCTGAGGGGGGGTTTCAACGAGCAGTACTTC,CASSLRGGFNEQYF
-,13,-,TRBV27,TRBJ2-1,TGTGCCAGCAGTTCGCTCACCCTAAATCGGCAGTTCTTC,CASSSLTLNRQFF
few,13,-,TRBV29-1,TRBJ2-7,TGCAGCGTTGAAGATGGAGCAGTCTACGAGCAGTACTTC,CSVEDGAVYEQYF
many,14,-,TRBV12-3/TRBV12-4,TRBJ1-1,TGTGCCAGCAGTTACAACGGACTTGCCACTGAAGCTTTCTTT,CASSYNGLATEAFF
few,16,TRBD2,TRBV6-5,TRBJ2-3,TGTGCCAGCAGTTCTTCACCGGGACTAGGTACAGATACGCAGTATTTT,CASSSSPGLGTDTQYF
few,15,-,TRBV4-1,TRBJ2-3,TGCGCCAGCAGCCAAGAAGCGGGCCGCACAGATACGCAGTATTTT,CASSQEAGRTDTQYF
few,18,-,TRBV10-2,TRBJ2-3,TGCGCCAGCAGTGAGGCGTACCCCGGGACTTCACGCACAGATACGCAGTATTTT,CASSEAYPGTSRTDTQYF
few,16,TRBD2,TRBV7-6,TRBJ2-1,TGTGCCAGCAGCCCTGGGACTAGCGGGACCTACAATGAGCAGTTCTTC,CASSPGTSGTYNEQFF